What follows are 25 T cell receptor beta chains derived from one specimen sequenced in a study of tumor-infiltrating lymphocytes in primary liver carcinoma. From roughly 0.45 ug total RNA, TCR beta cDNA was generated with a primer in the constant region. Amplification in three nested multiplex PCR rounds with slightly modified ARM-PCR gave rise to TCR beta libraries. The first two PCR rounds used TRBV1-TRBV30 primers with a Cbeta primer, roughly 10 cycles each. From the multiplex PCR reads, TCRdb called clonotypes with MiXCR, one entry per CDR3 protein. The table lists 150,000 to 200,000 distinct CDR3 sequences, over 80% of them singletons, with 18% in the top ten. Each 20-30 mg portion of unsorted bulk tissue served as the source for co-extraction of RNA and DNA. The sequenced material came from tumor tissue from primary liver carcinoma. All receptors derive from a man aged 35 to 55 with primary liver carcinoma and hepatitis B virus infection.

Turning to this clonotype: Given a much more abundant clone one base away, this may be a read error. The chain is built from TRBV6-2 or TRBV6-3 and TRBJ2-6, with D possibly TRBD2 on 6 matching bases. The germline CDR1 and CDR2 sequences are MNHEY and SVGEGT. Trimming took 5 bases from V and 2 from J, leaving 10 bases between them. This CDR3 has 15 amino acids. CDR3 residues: CASSVGGAGANVLTF. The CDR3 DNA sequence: TGTGCCAGCAGTGTCGGGGGAGCTGGGGCCAACGTCCTGACTTTC.

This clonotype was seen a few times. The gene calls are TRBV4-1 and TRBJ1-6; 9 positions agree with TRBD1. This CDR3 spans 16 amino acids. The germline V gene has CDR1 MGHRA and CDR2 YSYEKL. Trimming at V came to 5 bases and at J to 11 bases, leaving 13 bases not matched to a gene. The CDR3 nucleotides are TGCGCCAGCAGCTCCTGTGACAGGGGGAGGAATACACCCCTCCACTTT. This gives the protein CASSSCDRGRNTPLHF.

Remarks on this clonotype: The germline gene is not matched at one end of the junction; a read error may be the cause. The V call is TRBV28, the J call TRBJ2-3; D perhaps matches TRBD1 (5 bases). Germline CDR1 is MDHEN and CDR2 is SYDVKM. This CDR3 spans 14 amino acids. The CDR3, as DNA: TGTGCCAGCTCTAAGACAGTGTTGACAGATACGCAGTGTTTT. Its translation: CASSKTVLTDTQCF.

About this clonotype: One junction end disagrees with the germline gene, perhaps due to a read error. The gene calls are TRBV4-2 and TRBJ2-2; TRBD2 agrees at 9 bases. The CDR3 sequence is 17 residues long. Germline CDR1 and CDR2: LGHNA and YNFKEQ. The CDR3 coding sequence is TGTACCAGCAGCCTAGGGGGCCTAGCGGGAAATTTCGGGGGGCTGTTTTTT. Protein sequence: CTSSLGGLAGNFGGLFF.

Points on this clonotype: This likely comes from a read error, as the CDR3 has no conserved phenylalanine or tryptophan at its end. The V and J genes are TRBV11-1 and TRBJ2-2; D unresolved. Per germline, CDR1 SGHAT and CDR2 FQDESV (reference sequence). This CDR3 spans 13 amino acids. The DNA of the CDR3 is TGCGCCAGCAGCCTTTGGGACACCGGGGAGCTGTTTATT. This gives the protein CASSLWDTGELFI.

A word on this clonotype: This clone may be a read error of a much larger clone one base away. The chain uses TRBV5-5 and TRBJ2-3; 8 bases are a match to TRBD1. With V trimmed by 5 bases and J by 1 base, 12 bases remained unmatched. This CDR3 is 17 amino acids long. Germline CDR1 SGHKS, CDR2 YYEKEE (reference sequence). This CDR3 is CASRLLQGAVRTDTQYF. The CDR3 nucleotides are TGTGCCAGCAGATTGCTTCAGGGGGCGGTACGCACAGATACGCAGTATTTT.

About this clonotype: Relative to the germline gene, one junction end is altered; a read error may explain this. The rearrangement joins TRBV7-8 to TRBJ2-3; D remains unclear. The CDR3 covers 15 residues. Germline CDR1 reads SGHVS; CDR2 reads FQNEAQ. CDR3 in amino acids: CASSLWASRPDTLYF. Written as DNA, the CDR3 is TGTGCCAGCAGCCTATGGGCGAGCAGGCCCGATACGCTGTATTTT.

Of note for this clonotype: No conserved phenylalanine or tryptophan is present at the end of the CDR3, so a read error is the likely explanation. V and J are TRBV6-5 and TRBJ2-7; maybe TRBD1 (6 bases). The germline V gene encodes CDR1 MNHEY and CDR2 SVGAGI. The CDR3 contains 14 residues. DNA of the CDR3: TGTGACAGCAGTTACCGGCCGGGACATAGCGAGCAGTACATC. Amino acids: CDSSYRPGHSEQYI.

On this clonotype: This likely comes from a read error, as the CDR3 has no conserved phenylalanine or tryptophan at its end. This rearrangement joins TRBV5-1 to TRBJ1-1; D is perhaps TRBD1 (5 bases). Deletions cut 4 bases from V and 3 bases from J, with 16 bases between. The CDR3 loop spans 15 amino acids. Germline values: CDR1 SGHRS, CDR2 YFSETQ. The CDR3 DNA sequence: TGCGCCAGCAGCCGCACGGCCAGGGTGGACACTGAAGCTTTCGTA. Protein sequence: CASSRTARVDTEAFV.

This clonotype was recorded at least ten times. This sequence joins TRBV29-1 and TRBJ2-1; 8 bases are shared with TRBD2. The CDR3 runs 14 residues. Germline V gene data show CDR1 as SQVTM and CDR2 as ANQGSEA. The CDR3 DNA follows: TGCAGTCACCGTACTAGCGGAGACTACAATGAGCAGTTCTTC. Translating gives CSHRTSGDYNEQFF.

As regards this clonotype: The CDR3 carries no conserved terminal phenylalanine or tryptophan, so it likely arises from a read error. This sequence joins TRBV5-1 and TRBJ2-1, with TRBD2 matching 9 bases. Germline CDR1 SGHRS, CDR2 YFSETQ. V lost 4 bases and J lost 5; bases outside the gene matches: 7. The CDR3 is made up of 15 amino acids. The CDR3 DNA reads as TGCGCCAGCAGCGCGGGTCTAGCGGGGAACAATGAGCAGTTCTTA. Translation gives CASSAGLAGNNEQFL.

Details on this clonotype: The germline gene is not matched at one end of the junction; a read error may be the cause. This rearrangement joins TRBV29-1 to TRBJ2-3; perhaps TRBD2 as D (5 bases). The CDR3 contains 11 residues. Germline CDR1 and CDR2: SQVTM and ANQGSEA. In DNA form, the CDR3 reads TGTGGCTTTGAGGGCTCAGATACGCAGTATTTT. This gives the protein CGFEGSDTQYF.

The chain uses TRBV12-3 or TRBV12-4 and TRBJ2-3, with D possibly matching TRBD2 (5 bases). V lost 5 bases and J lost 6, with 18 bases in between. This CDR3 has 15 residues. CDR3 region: CASSIDWTVGDTQYF. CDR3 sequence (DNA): TGTGCCAGCAGTATCGACTGGACTGTTGGGGATACGCAGTATTTT.

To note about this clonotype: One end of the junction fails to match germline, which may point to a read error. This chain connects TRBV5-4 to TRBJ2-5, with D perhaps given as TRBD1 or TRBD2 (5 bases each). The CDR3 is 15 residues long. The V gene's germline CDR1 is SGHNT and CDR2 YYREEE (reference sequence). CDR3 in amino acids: CASSLNRDGQETQYF. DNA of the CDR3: TGTGCAAGCAGCTTGAATAGGGACGGCCAAGAGACCCAGTACTTC.

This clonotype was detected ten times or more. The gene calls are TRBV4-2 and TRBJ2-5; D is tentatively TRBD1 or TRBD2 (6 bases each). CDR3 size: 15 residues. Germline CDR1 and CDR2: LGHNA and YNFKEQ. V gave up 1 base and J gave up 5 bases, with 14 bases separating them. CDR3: CASSQAEGVSETQYF. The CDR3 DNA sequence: TGTGCCAGCAGCCAAGCGGAGGGGGTATCGGAGACCCAGTACTTC.

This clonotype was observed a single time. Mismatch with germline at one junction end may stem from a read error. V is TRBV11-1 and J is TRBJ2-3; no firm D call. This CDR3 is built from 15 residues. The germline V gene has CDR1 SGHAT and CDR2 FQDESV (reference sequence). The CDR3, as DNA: TGTGCCAGCAGCTTAGCTGGAGAAAGCATAGATACGCAGTATTTT. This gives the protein CASSLAGESIDTQYF.

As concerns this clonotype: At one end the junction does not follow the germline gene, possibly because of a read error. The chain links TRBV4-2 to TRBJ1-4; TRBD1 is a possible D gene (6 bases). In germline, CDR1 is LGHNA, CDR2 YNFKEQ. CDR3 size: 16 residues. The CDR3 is CVSSQQVAGANEKLFF. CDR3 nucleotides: TGTGTCAGCAGCCAACAGGTGGCAGGGGCCAATGAAAAACTGTTTTTT.

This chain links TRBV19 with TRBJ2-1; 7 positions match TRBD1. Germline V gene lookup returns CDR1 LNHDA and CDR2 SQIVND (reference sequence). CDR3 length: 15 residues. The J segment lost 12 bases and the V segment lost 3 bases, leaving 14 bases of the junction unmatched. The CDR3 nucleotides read TGTGCCAGTAGTATCGGGCACGACAGGGTGCATGTGCAGTTCTTC. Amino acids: CASSIGHDRVHVQFF.

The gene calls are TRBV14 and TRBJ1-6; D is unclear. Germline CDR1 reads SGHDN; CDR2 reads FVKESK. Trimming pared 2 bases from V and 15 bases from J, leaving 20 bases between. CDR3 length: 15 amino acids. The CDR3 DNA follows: TGTGCCAGCAGCCAACTAGCCCGGACCGCCCAACTCCTCCACTTT. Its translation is CASSQLARTAQLLHF. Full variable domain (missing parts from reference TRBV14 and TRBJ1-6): EAGVTQFPSHSVIEKGQTVTLRCDPISGHDNLYWYRRVMGKEIKFLLHFVKESKQDESGMPNNRFLAERTGGTYSTLKVQPAELEDSGVYFCASSQLARTAQLLHFGNGTRLTVT.

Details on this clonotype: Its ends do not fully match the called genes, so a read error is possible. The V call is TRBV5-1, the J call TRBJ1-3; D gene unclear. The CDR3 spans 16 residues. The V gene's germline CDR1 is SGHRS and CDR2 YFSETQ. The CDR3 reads CASILDAQNPGNTIYF. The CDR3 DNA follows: TGCGCCAGCATCTTGGACGCGCAGAACCCTGGAAACACCATATATTTT.

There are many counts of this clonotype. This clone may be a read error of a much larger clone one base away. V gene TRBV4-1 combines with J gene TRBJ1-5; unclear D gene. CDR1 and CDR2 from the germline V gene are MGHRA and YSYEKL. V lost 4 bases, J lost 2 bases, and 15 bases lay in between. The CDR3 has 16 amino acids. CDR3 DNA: TGCGCCAGCAGCCCCGTTGGGAGGGTTGGCAATCAGCCCCAGCATTTT. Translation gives CASSPVGRVGNQPQHF.

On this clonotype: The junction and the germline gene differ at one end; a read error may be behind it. CDR3 protein: CVSSFAKRGGHNEQFF. The CDR3 bases are TGTGTCAGCAGCTTTGCGAAGCGGGGGGGCCACAATGAGCAGTTCTTC. The chain recombines TRBV11-1 with TRBJ2-1; TRBD2 agrees at 10 bases. The CDR3 length is 16 residues. CDR1 and CDR2 from the germline V gene are SGHAT and FQDESV (reference sequence).

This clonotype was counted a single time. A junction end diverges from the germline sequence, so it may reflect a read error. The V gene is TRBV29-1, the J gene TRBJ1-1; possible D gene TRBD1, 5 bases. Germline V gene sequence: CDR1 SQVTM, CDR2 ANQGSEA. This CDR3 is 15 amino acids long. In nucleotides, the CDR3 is TGCAACGTTGACGGTGGGTGGGGGGTGAGGACTGAAGCTTTCTTT. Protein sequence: CNVDGGWGVRTEAFF.

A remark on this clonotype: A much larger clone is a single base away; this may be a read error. DNA for the CDR3: TGTGCCAGCAACAGGACTAGCGGGACCTATGAGCAGTTCTTC. As protein: CASNRTSGTYEQFF. The genes are TRBV6-4 and TRBJ2-1; 12 bases are shared with TRBD2. J gave up 8 bases and V 7 bases, and 6 bases lay outside the gene matches. The CDR3 covers 14 residues. Germline lookup yields CDR1 MRHNA and CDR2 SNTAGT.

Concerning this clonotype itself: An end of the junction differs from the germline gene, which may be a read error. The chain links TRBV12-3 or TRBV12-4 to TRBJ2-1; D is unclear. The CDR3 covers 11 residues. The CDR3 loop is CISSTRNGQFF. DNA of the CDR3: TGTATCAGCAGCACTCGCAATGGGCAGTTCTTC.